What follows are 30 T cell receptor beta chains derived from one specimen sequenced in a study of cytomegalovirus exposure and HLA in healthy donors. 13 Jbeta primers and 60 Vbeta primers were used for the PCR. The repertoire was sequenced with immunoSEQ multiplex PCR; TCRdb's copy has only in-frame clones and lacks some. The sample holds roughly 200,000 clones, approximately 78% seen once. Sequenced sample: PBMCs. Receptor source: a woman aged 18-35 years in good health and CMV-seronegative.

This chain connects TRBV7-9 to TRBJ1-2, with D tentatively TRBD1 (6 bases). The V and J ends lost 1 base and 5 bases respectively, with 26 bases between them. CDR3 length: 19 amino acids. Germline CDR1 reads SEHNR; CDR2 reads FQNEAQ (reference sequence). CDR3 in amino acids: CASSLEIGSNRVTRYGYTF. The CDR3 DNA follows: TGTGCCAGCAGCTTAGAGATTGGGTCAAACAGGGTAACGAGGTATGGCTACACCTTC. Together with reference TRBV7-9 and TRBJ1-2, the CDR3 gives the full variable domain: DTGVSQNPRHKITKRGQNVTFRCDPISEHNRLYWYRQTLGQGPEFLTYFQNEAQLEKSRLLSDRFSAERPKGSFSTLEIQRTEQGDSAMYLCASSLEIGSNRVTRYGYTFGSGTRLTVV.

The chain joins TRBV11-3 to TRBJ2-5, with 7 bases aligning to TRBD2. V trimming: 5 bases; J trimming: 0 bases; junction bases outside the gene matches: 3. The CDR3 covers 14 residues. Germline CDR1 SGHNT, CDR2 YENEEA. CDR3 sequence reads: CASSRRGDQETQYF. The CDR3 DNA reads TGTGCCAGCAGCCGCCGGGGGGACCAAGAGACCCAGTACTTC.

This rearrangement joins TRBV29-1 to TRBJ2-3, with 8 nucleotides matching TRBD1. The CDR3 is 14 amino acids. Germline loops: CDR1 SQVTM, CDR2 ANQGSEA. Trimming at V came to 4 bases and at J to 3 bases, leaving 6 bases not matched to a gene. The CDR3 here is CSVVGNRGTDTQYF. The CDR3 DNA is TGCAGCGTTGTCGGAAACAGGGGGACAGATACGCAGTATTTT.

This clone came up a few times. The chain is built from TRBV2 and TRBJ2-3; 9 nucleotides match TRBD2. The CDR3 is made up of 16 amino acids. Trimming cost V 6 bases and J 1 base; bases outside gene matches: 8. Germline V gives CDR1 SNHLY, CDR2 FYNNEI. The CDR3 spells CASRSGTSRRTDTQYF. CDR3 DNA sequence: TGTGCCAGCAGATCCGGGACTAGCAGACGCACAGATACGCAGTATTTT.

The rearrangement joins TRBV10-3 to TRBJ1-4; D is undetermined. V shed 4 bases and J shed 0 bases, with 6 bases lying between them. The CDR3 sequence is 14 residues long. In germline, CDR1 is ENHRY, CDR2 SYGVKD. In DNA, the CDR3 is TGTGCCATCAGTGGGGCAGCAACTAATGAAAAACTGTTTTTT. This encodes CAISGAATNEKLFF.

This clone appeared a few times. The chain couples TRBV6-1 to TRBJ1-5, with a tentative D call TRBD1 (5 bases). The germline gives CDR1 MNHNS, CDR2 SASEGT. Trimming removed 3 bases from V and 1 base from J, with 10 bases in between. The CDR3 consists of 15 residues. The CDR3 coding sequence is TGTGCCAGCAGTGAGGCGGGGGGGAGCAATCAGCCCCAGCATTTT. Protein product: CASSEAGGSNQPQHF.

The chain joins TRBV14 to TRBJ2-7, with 9 bases fitting TRBD2. J lost 6 bases, V lost 4 bases, and 10 bases had no gene match. This CDR3 is 15 amino acids long. The germline CDR1 and CDR2 sequences are SGHDN and FVKESK. As DNA, the CDR3 is TGTGCCAGCAGCCCCCTCGAACTAGCGGGTACCGAGCAGTACTTC. Residues: CASSPLELAGTEQYF.

V and J are TRBV4-1 and TRBJ1-5; tentative D call: TRBD1 (6 bases). V lost 3 bases and J lost 0, with 18 bases in between. The germline gives CDR1 MGHRA, CDR2 YSYEKL. This CDR3 comprises 18 residues. Written as DNA, the CDR3 is TGCGCCAGCAGCCAGGGGGACATGGGCCTTGATAGCAATCAGCCCCAGCATTTT. This sequence encodes CASSQGDMGLDSNQPQHF.

The chain employs TRBV19 and TRBJ1-1; TRBD1 matches at 9 bases. The germline V gene has CDR1 LNHDA and CDR2 SQIVND (reference sequence). The CDR3 loop spans 15 amino acids. V lost 7 bases to trimming and J lost 4 bases; unmatched junction nucleotides: 10. DNA for the CDR3: TGTGCCAGTAAGCGCGTGGGACAGGGAGGCACTGAAGCTTTCTTT. The encoded protein is CASKRVGQGGTEAFF. Combining the CDR3 with reference TRBV19 and TRBJ1-1 gives the whole variable domain DGGITQSPKYLFRKEGQNVTLSCEQNLNHDAMYWYRQDPGQGLRLIYYSQIVNDFQKGDIAEGYSVSREKKESFPLTVTSAQKNPTAFYLCASKRVGQGGTEAFFGQGTRLTVV.

This clone turned up a few times. The chain combines TRBV4-2 with TRBJ1-1; 7 bases map to TRBD1. The germline CDR1 and CDR2 sequences are LGHNA and YNFKEQ. CDR3 size: 15 residues. The V gene end was trimmed by 1 base and the J gene end by 3 bases; junction bases not matched to a gene: 5. The CDR3 nucleotides read TGTGCCAGCAGCCAAGGGAACAGGGGAGACACTGAAGCTTTCTTT. This encodes CASSQGNRGDTEAFF.

This chain joins TRBV7-2 and TRBJ2-7; D not certain. Germline V lookup: CDR1 SGHTA, CDR2 FQGNSA. The CDR3 spans 14 residues. V shed 2 bases and J shed 2 bases, with 10 bases lying between them. The CDR3 DNA sequence: TGTGCCAGCAGCTTAATGGCCACCACCTACGAGCAGTACTTC. Translating gives CASSLMATTYEQYF.

The chain links TRBV5-1 to TRBJ2-6, with TRBD1 as a possible D gene (6 bases). Germline CDR1 reads SGHRS; CDR2 reads YFSETQ. This CDR3 region has 17 residues. V lost 4 bases to trimming and J lost 0 bases, with 14 bases between them. CDR3 DNA sequence: TGCGCCAGCAGCCTGGACAGACTAAGCTCTGGGGCCAACGTCCTGACTTTC. Residues: CASSLDRLSSGANVLTF.

The chain uses TRBV11-2 and TRBJ2-1; 7 bases are shared with TRBD2. The CDR3 spans 14 residues. The J segment lost 0 bases and the V segment lost 8 bases, leaving 4 bases of the junction unmatched. Germline-derived CDR1 and CDR2 are SGHAT and FQNNGV. The CDR3 sequence: CASGRGVSYNEQFF. Here the CDR3 DNA reads TGTGCCAGCGGACGGGGGGTCTCCTACAATGAGCAGTTCTTC. Together with reference TRBV11-2 and TRBJ2-1, the CDR3 gives the full variable domain: EAGVAQSPRYKIIEKRQSVAFWCNPISGHATLYWYQQILGQGPKLLIQFQNNGVVDDSQLPKDRFSAERLKGVDSTLKIQPAKLEDSAVYLCASGRGVSYNEQFFGPGTRLTVL.

The rearrangement joins TRBV4-1 to TRBJ2-7; a weak D match, TRBD2 (5 bases). From germline, CDR1 is MGHRA and CDR2 YSYEKL. The CDR3 has 15 residues. V was shortened by 0 bases and J by 2 bases, with 11 bases between the two germline ends. The CDR3: CASSQERGPPYEQYF. Written as DNA, the CDR3 is TGCGCCAGCAGCCAAGAGCGCGGGCCCCCCTACGAGCAGTACTTC.

V gene TRBV6-1 combines with J gene TRBJ2-3, with D uncertain. V lost 4 bases and J 4 bases, leaving 15 bases between the germline ends. This CDR3 spans 15 amino acids. Per the germline V gene, CDR1 is MNHNS and CDR2 is SASEGT. The CDR3 DNA reads TGTGCCAGCAGTGGCGGTCTAGTGTGGGCAGATACGCAGTATTTT. Translating gives CASSGGLVWADTQYF.

Here the CDR3 reads CASSLHDRGLYGYTF. The CDR3 bases are TGTGCCAGCAGCTTACATGACAGGGGTCTGTATGGCTACACCTTC. This chain links TRBV7-9 with TRBJ1-2; 8 bases agree with TRBD1. The CDR3 is 15 residues long. Trimming removed 2 bases from V and 5 bases from J; junction bases left unmatched: 7. From germline, CDR1 is SEHNR and CDR2 FQNEAQ (reference sequence).

The chain combines TRBV11-2 with TRBJ2-1; 10 bases match TRBD2. V trimming: 0 bases; J trimming: 1 base; junction bases outside the gene matches: 3. Germline V CDR1 and CDR2: SGHAT, FQNNGV. CDR3 length: 17 residues. The CDR3 sequence: CASSLDLLAGSYNEQFF. CDR3 coding DNA: TGTGCCAGCAGCTTAGATTTACTAGCGGGATCCTACAATGAGCAGTTCTTC.

The chain is built from TRBV28 and TRBJ1-4; no definite D call. This CDR3 spans 14 amino acids. V lost 2 bases and J 8 bases, leaving 12 bases between the germline ends. Germline V gene data show CDR1 as MDHEN and CDR2 as SYDVKM. In nucleotides, the CDR3 is TGTGCCAGCAGTTTAGGCGGTGGAAGGGAAAAACTGTTTTTT. This sequence encodes CASSLGGGREKLFF.

This chain uses TRBV7-8 with TRBJ1-1; the match to TRBD1 covers 9 bases. V lost 5 bases to trimming and J lost 7 bases; unmatched junction nucleotides: 5. Per germline, CDR1 SGHVS and CDR2 FQNEAQ. CDR3 length: 13 amino acids. The CDR3 reads CASSEDRGYEAFF. CDR3 in DNA: TGTGCCAGCAGCGAAGACAGGGGGTATGAAGCTTTCTTT.

This sequence joins TRBV19 and TRBJ1-5; D is undetermined. The CDR3 covers 13 residues. CDR1 is LNHDA and CDR2 is SQIVND in the germline V gene (reference sequence). The V gene lost 7 bases and the J gene lost 4 bases, with 11 bases spanning the gap. CDR3 residues: CASNSAGNQPQHF. CDR3 nucleotides: TGTGCCAGTAACAGCGCGGGGAATCAGCCCCAGCATTTT. Variable domain in full (rest from reference TRBV19 and TRBJ1-5): DGGITQSPKYLFRKEGQNVTLSCEQNLNHDAMYWYRQDPGQGLRLIYYSQIVNDFQKGDIAEGYSVSREKKESFPLTVTSAQKNPTAFYLCASNSAGNQPQHFGDGTRLSIL.

For the CDR3, the DNA is TGTGCCAGCAGGACTATACGACAGGGTGTTGTCGACAATGAGCAGTTCTTC. Translating it yields CASRTIRQGVVDNEQFF. The chain carries TRBV7-2 and TRBJ2-1, with 7 nucleotides matching TRBD1. The junction had 16 bases not matched to a gene; V was cut back by 6 bases and J by 5 bases. The CDR3 runs 17 residues. Germline assignment: CDR1 SGHTA and CDR2 FQGNSA. Full variable domain (remainder filled in from reference TRBV7-2 and TRBJ2-1): GAGVSQSPSNKVTEKGKDVELRCDPISGHTALYWYRQSLGQGLEFLIYFQGNSAPDKSGLPSDRFSAERTGGSVSTLTIQRTQQEDSAVYLCASRTIRQGVVDNEQFFGPGTRLTVL.

This sequence joins TRBV28 and TRBJ2-7; 8 bases match TRBD1. Looked up from germline, CDR1 is MDHEN and CDR2 is SYDVKM. The CDR3 is 15 residues long. Germline trimming cut 5 bases from V and 5 bases from J; bases unmatched to any gene: 11. CDR3: CASSTTGGGGDEQYF. DNA of the CDR3: TGTGCCAGCAGTACAACAGGGGGTGGCGGCGACGAGCAGTACTTC.

The V and J genes are TRBV5-4 and TRBJ1-2, with D hard to call. Germline-derived CDR1 and CDR2 are SGHNT and YYREEE (reference sequence). This CDR3 has 13 residues. Between the trimmed V and J ends, which lost 0 bases and 6 bases, there was a span of 9 bases. The DNA of the CDR3 is TGTGCCAGCAGCTTGGGAGAGACTGATGGCTACACCTTC. It yields the protein CASSLGETDGYTF.

This clone was counted a single time. The genes are TRBV6-6 and TRBJ2-1, with D perhaps matching TRBD2 (5 bases). The CDR3 runs 14 residues. CDR1 and CDR2 from the germline V gene are MNHNY and SVGAGI (reference sequence). V was clipped by 6 bases and J by 5 bases, with 14 bases between them. The CDR3 DNA is TGTGCCAGCAGGGCATCGGGGAAGAACAATGAGCAGTTCTTC. Protein product: CASRASGKNNEQFF.

The chain uses TRBV19 and TRBJ1-5; 9 nucleotides agree with TRBD1. The CDR3 totals 16 residues. The ends lost 6 bases at V and 2 bases at J; junction bases unmatched: 8. The germline V gene has CDR1 LNHDA and CDR2 SQIVND (reference sequence). Here the CDR3 reads CASSPQTGGGNQPQHF. For the CDR3, the DNA is TGTGCCAGTAGCCCACAGACAGGGGGAGGCAATCAGCCCCAGCATTTT. Full variable domain (missing parts from reference TRBV19 and TRBJ1-5): DGGITQSPKYLFRKEGQNVTLSCEQNLNHDAMYWYRQDPGQGLRLIYYSQIVNDFQKGDIAEGYSVSREKKESFPLTVTSAQKNPTAFYLCASSPQTGGGNQPQHFGDGTRLSIL.

This sequence joins TRBV27 and TRBJ2-1, with 11 positions matching TRBD2. Trimming took 2 bases from V and 6 from J; bases not matched to a gene: 18. Germline-derived CDR1 and CDR2 are MNHEY and SMNVEV (reference sequence). This CDR3 comprises 20 residues. CDR3 DNA: TGTGCCAGCAGTTTACCCAAAGCAAAATCCGGGACTAGCGGCTCCAATGAGCAGTTCTTC. Translation gives CASSLPKAKSGTSGSNEQFF.

The chain has TRBV4-3 and TRBJ2-3; the D gene is possibly TRBD2 (5 bases). V lost 1 base, J lost 2 bases, and 16 bases lay in between. Per germline, CDR1 LGHNA and CDR2 YSLEER. The CDR3 runs to 17 residues. Here the CDR3 DNA reads TGCGCCAGCAGCCAAGGACGTGGCAGCGGAGTCACAGATACGCAGTATTTT. Encoded protein: CASSQGRGSGVTDTQYF.

This clone has only one observation. V and J are TRBV9 and TRBJ1-2; D might be TRBD1 (5 bases). This CDR3 has 14 amino acids. V shed 3 bases and J shed 4 bases, with 13 bases lying between them. Germline assignment: CDR1 SGDLS and CDR2 YYNGEE. This CDR3 is CASSAMTEVYGYTF. The CDR3, as DNA: TGTGCCAGCAGCGCTATGACAGAGGTCTATGGCTACACCTTC.

The chain uses TRBV7-9 and TRBJ2-1; D is perhaps TRBD2 (6 bases). Germline V CDR1 and CDR2: SEHNR, FQNEAQ (reference sequence). The V and J ends lost 5 bases and 2 bases respectively, with 25 bases between them. The CDR3 contains 19 residues. The CDR3 nucleotides are TGTGCCAGCAGCCAGTGGGGGACTTCAACTCAACTTACCTACAATGAGCAGTTCTTC. Protein: CASSQWGTSTQLTYNEQFF.

The gene calls are TRBV11-3 and TRBJ2-7; 14 bases are a match to TRBD2. The V and J ends lost 5 bases and 3 bases, in that order; junction bases with no gene match: 0. The CDR3 is 14 amino acids. The V gene's germline CDR1 is SGHNT and CDR2 YENEEA. The CDR3 bases are TGTGCCAGCAGCGGACTAGCGGGAGGCTACGAGCAGTACGTC. It codes for CASSGLAGGYEQYV.